This TCR beta chain was sequenced in a study of blood T cells in healthy people across ages. Then a second PCR, running roughly 6 to 12 cycles, was carried out with a sample-barcoded 5' primer and a J-beta primer mix. Each cDNA molecule carried a tag from a template-switch adaptor that contained 12 random nucleotides. TCRdb reanalysed the 5' RACE reads using MiXCR and keeps one entry per CDR3 protein. The repertoire consists of over a million distinct CDR3 sequences, with 42% occurring once and the leading ten covering 6.5% to 10%. Per germline, CDR1 KGHSH and CDR2 LQKENI. The CDR3 length is 15 residues. V gave up 2 bases and J gave up 5 bases; unmatched junction bases: 9.

The chain has TRBV18 and TRBJ2-7, with 7 bases that match TRBD1. This sequence originates from a woman aged 18-29 years in good health. The material sequenced was blood. This CDR3 is CASSPTGTEVDEQYF. The CDR3 nucleotides read TGTGCCAGCTCACCAACCGGGACAGAAGTCGACGAGCAGTACTTC.